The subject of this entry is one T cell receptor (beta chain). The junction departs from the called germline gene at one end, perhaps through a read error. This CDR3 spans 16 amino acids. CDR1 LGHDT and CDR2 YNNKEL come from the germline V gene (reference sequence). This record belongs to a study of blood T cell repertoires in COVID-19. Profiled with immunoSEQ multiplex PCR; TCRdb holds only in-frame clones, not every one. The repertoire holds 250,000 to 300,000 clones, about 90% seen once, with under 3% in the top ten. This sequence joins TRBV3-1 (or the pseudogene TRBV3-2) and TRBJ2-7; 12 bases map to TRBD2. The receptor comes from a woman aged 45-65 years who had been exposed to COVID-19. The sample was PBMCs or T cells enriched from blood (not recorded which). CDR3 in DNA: TGTGCCAGCAGCGAAGACGGACTAGCGGGACTCTACGAGCAGTACTTC. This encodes CASSEDGLAGLYEQYF.